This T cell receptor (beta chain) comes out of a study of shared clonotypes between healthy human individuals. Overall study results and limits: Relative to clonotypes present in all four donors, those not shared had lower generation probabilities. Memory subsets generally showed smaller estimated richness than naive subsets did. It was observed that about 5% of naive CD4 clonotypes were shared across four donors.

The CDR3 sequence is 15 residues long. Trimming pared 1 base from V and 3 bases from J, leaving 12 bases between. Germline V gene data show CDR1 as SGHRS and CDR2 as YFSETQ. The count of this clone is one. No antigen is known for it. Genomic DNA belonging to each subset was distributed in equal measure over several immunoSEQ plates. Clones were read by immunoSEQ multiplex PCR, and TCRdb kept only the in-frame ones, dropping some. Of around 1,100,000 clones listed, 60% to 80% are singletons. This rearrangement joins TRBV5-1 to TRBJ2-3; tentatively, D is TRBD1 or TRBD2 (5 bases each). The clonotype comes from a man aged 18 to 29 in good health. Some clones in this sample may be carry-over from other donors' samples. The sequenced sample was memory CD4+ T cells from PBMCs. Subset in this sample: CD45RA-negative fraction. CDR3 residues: CASSLYGAGTDTQYF. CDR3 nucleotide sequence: TGCGCCAGCAGCTTGTACGGGGCAGGAACAGATACGCAGTATTTT.